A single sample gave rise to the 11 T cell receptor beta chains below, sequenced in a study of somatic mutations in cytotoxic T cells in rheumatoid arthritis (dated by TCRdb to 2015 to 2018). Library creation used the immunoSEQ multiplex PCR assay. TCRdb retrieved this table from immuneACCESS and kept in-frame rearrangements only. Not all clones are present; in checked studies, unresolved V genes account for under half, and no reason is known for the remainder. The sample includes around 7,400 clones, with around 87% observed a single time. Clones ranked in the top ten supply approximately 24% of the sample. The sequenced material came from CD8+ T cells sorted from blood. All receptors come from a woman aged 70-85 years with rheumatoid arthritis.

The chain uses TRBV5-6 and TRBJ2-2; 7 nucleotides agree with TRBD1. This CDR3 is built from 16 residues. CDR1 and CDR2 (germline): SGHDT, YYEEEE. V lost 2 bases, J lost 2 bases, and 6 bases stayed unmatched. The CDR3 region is CASSFWGQYNTGELFF. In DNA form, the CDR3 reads TGTGCCAGCAGCTTCTGGGGACAGTACAACACCGGGGAGCTGTTTTTT.

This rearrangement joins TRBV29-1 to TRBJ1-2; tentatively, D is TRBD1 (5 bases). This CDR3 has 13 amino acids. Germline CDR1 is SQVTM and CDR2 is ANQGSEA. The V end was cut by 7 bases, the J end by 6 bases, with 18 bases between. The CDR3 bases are TGCAGCGCCCCGGGCCAGGGTTTGGATGGCTACACCTTC. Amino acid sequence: CSAPGQGLDGYTF.

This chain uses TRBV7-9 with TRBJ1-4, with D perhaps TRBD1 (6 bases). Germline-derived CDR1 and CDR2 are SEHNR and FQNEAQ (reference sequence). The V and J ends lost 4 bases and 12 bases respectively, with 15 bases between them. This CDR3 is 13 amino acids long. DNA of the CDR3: TGTGCCAGCAGCTCCGGGGGGTACAGGGAACTGTTTTTT. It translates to CASSSGGYRELFF.

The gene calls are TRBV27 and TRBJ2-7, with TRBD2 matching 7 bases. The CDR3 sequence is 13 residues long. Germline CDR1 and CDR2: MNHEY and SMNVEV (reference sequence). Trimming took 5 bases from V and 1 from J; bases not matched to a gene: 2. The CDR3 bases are TGTGCCAGCAGTCCGGGGGGTTCCTACGAGCAGTACTTC. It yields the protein CASSPGGSYEQYF.

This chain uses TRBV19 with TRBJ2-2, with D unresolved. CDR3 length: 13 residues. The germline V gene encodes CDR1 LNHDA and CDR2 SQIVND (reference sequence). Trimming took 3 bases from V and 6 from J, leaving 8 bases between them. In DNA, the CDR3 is TGTGCCAGTAGTATTTGGCAGGCCGGGGAGCTGTTTTTT. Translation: CASSIWQAGELFF.

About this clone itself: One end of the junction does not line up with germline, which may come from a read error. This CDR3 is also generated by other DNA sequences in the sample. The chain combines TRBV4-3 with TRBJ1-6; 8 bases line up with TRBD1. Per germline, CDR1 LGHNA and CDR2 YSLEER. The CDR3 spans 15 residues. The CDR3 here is CASSQQGAGNSPLHF. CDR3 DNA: TGCGCCAGCAGCCAACAGGGGGCGGGGAATTCCCCCCTCCACTTT.

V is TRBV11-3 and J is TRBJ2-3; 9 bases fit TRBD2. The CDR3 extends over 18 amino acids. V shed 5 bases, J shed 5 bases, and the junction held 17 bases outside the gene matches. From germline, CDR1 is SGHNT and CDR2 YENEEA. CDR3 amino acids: CASSPRGTSLQGEDTQYF. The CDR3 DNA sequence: TGTGCCAGCAGCCCCCGAGGGACTAGCCTCCAGGGGGAAGATACGCAGTATTTT.

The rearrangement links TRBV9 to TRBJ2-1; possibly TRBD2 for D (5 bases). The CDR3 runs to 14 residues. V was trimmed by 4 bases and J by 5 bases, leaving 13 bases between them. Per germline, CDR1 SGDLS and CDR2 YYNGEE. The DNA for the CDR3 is TGTGCCAGCAGCCTAGGACTTAACCACAATGAGCAGTTCTTC. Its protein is CASSLGLNHNEQFF.

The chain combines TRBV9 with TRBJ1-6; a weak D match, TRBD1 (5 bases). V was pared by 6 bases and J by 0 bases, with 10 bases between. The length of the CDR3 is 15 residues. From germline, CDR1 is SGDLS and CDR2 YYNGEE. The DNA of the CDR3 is TGTGCCAGCACCGGGGGAGGCTCCTATAATTCACCCCTCCACTTT. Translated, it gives CASTGGGSYNSPLHF.

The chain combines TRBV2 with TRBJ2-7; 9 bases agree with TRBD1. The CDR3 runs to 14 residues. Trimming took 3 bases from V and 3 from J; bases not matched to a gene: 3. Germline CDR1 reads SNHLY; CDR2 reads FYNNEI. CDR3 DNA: TGTGCCAGCAGTGATGGGGACAGGGTCTACGAGCAGTACTTC. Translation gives CASSDGDRVYEQYF. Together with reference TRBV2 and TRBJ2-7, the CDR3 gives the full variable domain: EPEVTQTPSHQVTQMGQEVILRCVPISNHLYFYWYRQILGQKVEFLVSFYNNEISEKSEIFDDQFSVERPDGSNFTLKIRSTKLEDSAMYFCASSDGDRVYEQYFGPGTRLTVT.

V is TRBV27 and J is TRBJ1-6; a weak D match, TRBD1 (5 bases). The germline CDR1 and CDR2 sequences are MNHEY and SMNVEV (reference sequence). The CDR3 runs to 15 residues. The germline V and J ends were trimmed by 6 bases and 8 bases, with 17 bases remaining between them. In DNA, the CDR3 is TGTGCCAGCAGCCCCCCGTTGGGGGGATATTCACCCCTCCACTTT. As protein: CASSPPLGGYSPLHF.